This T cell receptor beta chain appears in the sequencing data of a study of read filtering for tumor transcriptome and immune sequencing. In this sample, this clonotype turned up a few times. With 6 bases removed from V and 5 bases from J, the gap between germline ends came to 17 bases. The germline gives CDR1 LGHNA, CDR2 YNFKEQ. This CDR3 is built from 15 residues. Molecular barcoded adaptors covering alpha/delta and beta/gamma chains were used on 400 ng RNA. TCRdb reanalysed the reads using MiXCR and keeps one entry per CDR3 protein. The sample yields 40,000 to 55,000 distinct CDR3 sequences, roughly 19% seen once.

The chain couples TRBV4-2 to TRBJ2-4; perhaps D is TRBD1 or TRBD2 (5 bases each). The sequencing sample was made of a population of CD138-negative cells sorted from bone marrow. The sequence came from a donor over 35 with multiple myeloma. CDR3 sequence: CASSRRGRGQNIQYF. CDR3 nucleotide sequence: TGTGCCAGCAGTCGACGGGGCAGAGGTCAAAACATTCAGTACTTC.